This entry concerns a single TCR beta chain. The record originates from a study of blood T cell repertoires in COVID-19. Study-level background: There were acute and convalescent COVID-19 samples, and they came from the United States, Italy and Spain.

Original processing methods: From reference gene primer amplification, estimates of nucleated cell counts were derived. Generated by immunoSEQ multiplex PCR, the TCRdb table keeps only in-frame clones and is missing some. The DNA was the basis for D and trimming; V, J and clone size are from that table. The sample consists of 170,000 or so clones, around nine tenths of them appearing once. CDR3 length: 14 amino acids. V was clipped by 3 bases and J by 1 base, with 9 bases between them. CDR1 LNHDA and CDR2 SQIVND come from the germline V gene (reference sequence). The receptor was isolated from a man in his 60s with COVID-19, enrolled during active disease. This chain links TRBV19 with TRBJ1-1, with D maybe TRBD1 (6 bases). The material sequenced was peripheral blood. CDR3 in amino acids: CASSMSGANTEAFF. For the CDR3, the DNA is TGTGCCAGTAGTATGTCAGGGGCGAACACTGAAGCTTTCTTT.